A single sample is the source of the 20 T cell receptor beta chains below, sequenced in a study of blood T cell repertoires in COVID-19. Assay: immunoSEQ multiplex PCR; the TCRdb copy retains only in-frame clones and omits some. The sample shows some 160,000 clones, over 70% of them seen only once. Source material: peripheral blood. These TCRs come from a man between 45 and 60 years old with active or convalescent COVID-19.

This clone was picked up a small number of times. The genes are TRBV4-2 and TRBJ1-4; D is unresolved. The CDR3 totals 15 residues. Between the trimmed V and J ends, which lost 3 bases and 6 bases, there was a span of 14 bases. Germline CDR1 LGHNA, CDR2 YNFKEQ. CDR3 protein: CASSHPGKEDEKLFF. The CDR3 DNA sequence: TGTGCCAGCAGCCACCCGGGAAAGGAGGATGAAAAACTGTTTTTT.

The CDR3 protein is CASSSEGVDEQFF. CDR3 bases: TGTGCCAGCAGTTCGGAGGGTGTCGATGAGCAGTTCTTC. The rearrangement joins TRBV6-4 to TRBJ2-1; TRBD2 is a possible D gene (6 bases). Deletions cut 5 bases from V and 8 bases from J, with 13 bases between. Germline V lookup: CDR1 MRHNA, CDR2 SNTAGT. The CDR3 totals 13 residues.

The chain combines TRBV7-3 with TRBJ2-2, with 11 bases lining up with TRBD2. V trimming: 1 base; J trimming: 9 bases; junction bases outside the gene matches: 7. The CDR3 consists of 16 residues. Germline loops: CDR1 SGHTA, CDR2 FQGTGA. CDR3 bases: TGTGCCAGCAGCTTAAATTCGGCGACTAGCGGGAGGGAGCTGTTTTTT. It specifies CASSLNSATSGRELFF.

This chain connects TRBV9 to TRBJ2-7; a weak D match, TRBD1 (5 bases). V lost 0 bases and J lost 1, with 8 bases in between. The CDR3 covers 14 residues. CDR1 is SGDLS, CDR2 YYNGEE, per germline. DNA of the CDR3: TGTGCCAGCAGCGTAGAAGGGGATTCCTACGAGCAGTACTTC. Amino acids: CASSVEGDSYEQYF.

J is TRBJ2-3 and V is TRBV18, with 9 bases that match TRBD1. Trimming at V came to 6 bases and at J to 4 bases, leaving 8 bases not matched to a gene. CDR3 length equals 15 residues. The germline V gene has CDR1 KGHSH and CDR2 LQKENI. The CDR3 reads CASSPWTGEADTQYF. The CDR3 DNA reads as TGTGCCAGCTCTCCCTGGACAGGGGAAGCAGATACGCAGTATTTT.

V and J are TRBV19 and TRBJ1-2, with a weak D call TRBD1 (5 bases). The germline V and J ends were trimmed by 4 bases and 4 bases, with 13 bases remaining between them. The germline CDR1 and CDR2 sequences are LNHDA and SQIVND (reference sequence). The CDR3 runs to 14 residues. The CDR3 nucleotides are TGTGCCAGTAGTAATCAGGGAGGAAGCTATGGCTACACCTTC. Amino acids: CASSNQGGSYGYTF.

The gene calls are TRBV7-3 and TRBJ2-1, with D perhaps TRBD1 (5 bases). CDR3 length: 12 amino acids. Germline CDR1 is SGHTA and CDR2 is FQGTGA. With 1 base removed from V and 8 bases from J, the gap between germline ends came to 6 bases. The CDR3 DNA sequence: TGTGCCAGCAGCTTAATAGGGGATGAGCAGTTCTTC. This gives the protein CASSLIGDEQFF.

This chain connects TRBV2 to TRBJ2-1; 11 nucleotides agree with TRBD2. The germline gives CDR1 SNHLY, CDR2 FYNNEI. The CDR3 contains 17 residues. J gave up 4 bases and V 4 bases, and 9 bases lay outside the gene matches. The CDR3 here is CASSVGSGRALYNEQFF. DNA for the CDR3: TGTGCCAGCAGTGTGGGTAGCGGGAGGGCCTTGTACAATGAGCAGTTCTTC.

The chain is built from TRBV9 and TRBJ2-1; D not resolved. The ends were cut back, 4 bases at V and 0 bases at J, with 8 bases in the middle. This CDR3 has 14 residues. Germline assignment: CDR1 SGDLS and CDR2 YYNGEE. For the CDR3, the DNA is TGTGCCAGCAGCAACGGGTCCTCCTACAATGAGCAGTTCTTC. Translated, it gives CASSNGSSYNEQFF. Looking up the rest from reference TRBV9 and TRBJ2-1 gives the full variable domain: DSGVTQTPKHLITATGQRVTLRCSPRSGDLSVYWYQQSLDQGLQFLIQYYNGEERAKGNILERFSAQQFPDLHSELNLSSLELGDSALYFCASSNGSSYNEQFFGPGTRLTVL.

This chain uses TRBV7-3 with TRBJ1-1; D gene ambiguous. This CDR3 is built from 13 residues. Per the germline V gene, CDR1 is SGHTA and CDR2 is FQGTGA. The germline V and J ends were trimmed by 2 bases and 1 base, with 5 bases remaining between them. The CDR3 reads CASSLEKNTEAFF. The CDR3 DNA follows: TGTGCCAGCAGCTTAGAGAAGAACACTGAAGCTTTCTTT.

This chain joins TRBV5-1 and TRBJ2-3; 7 nucleotides line up with TRBD2. Germline trimming cut 5 bases from V and 3 bases from J; bases unmatched to any gene: 12. Germline V lookup: CDR1 SGHRS, CDR2 YFSETQ. This CDR3 spans 16 amino acids. CDR3 amino acids: CASSIPRERPTDTQYF. Here the CDR3 DNA reads TGCGCCAGCAGTATTCCGCGGGAGAGACCTACAGATACGCAGTATTTT.

This clone appeared a single time. The chain is built from TRBV5-4 and TRBJ2-1; maybe TRBD2 (5 bases). Germline-derived CDR1 and CDR2 are SGHNT and YYREEE (reference sequence). The germline V and J ends were trimmed by 1 base and 8 bases, with 13 bases remaining between them. This CDR3 is 14 amino acids long. The CDR3 bases are TGTGCCAGCAGCTTGAGTCTAGCCATGTATGAGCAGTTCTTC. Protein product: CASSLSLAMYEQFF.

The rearrangement links TRBV6-5 to TRBJ1-2; D not resolved. Germline loops: CDR1 MNHEY, CDR2 SVGAGI. Trimming removed 6 bases from V and 4 bases from J, with 12 bases in between. The CDR3 length is 13 residues. This CDR3 reads CASRRGTAYGYTF. The CDR3 nucleotides are TGTGCCAGCAGGCGGGGTACCGCCTATGGCTACACCTTC.

The rearrangement links TRBV11-2 to TRBJ2-7; 7 positions match TRBD1. There are 13 residues in the CDR3. V dropped 6 bases and J dropped 0; count of bases not matched to a gene: 2. The germline gives CDR1 SGHAT, CDR2 FQNNGV. CDR3 sequence (DNA): TGTGCCAGCAGTGGGGACAGCTCCTACGAGCAGTACTTC. Translating gives CASSGDSSYEQYF. The whole variable domain, filled in from reference TRBV11-2 and TRBJ2-7, reads EAGVAQSPRYKIIEKRQSVAFWCNPISGHATLYWYQQILGQGPKLLIQFQNNGVVDDSQLPKDRFSAERLKGVDSTLKIQPAKLEDSAVYLCASSGDSSYEQYFGPGTRLTVT.

The chain joins TRBV27 to TRBJ2-7; D perhaps matches TRBD1 (7 bases). The CDR3 runs 16 residues. V was cut by 1 base and J by 5 bases, with 18 bases left in between. Germline V gives CDR1 MNHEY, CDR2 SMNVEV (reference sequence). As DNA, the CDR3 is TGTGCCAGCAGTTTATTCGGTGGAGGGGGCTCTCACGAGCAGTACTTC. Translation: CASSLFGGGGSHEQYF.

Comments on this clone: Possible read error: a much larger clone is one base away. The chain joins TRBV5-6 to TRBJ1-1; 7 nucleotides line up with TRBD1. The V gene's germline CDR1 is SGHDT and CDR2 YYEEEE. CDR3 length: 13 amino acids. Trimming removed 4 bases from V and 0 bases from J; junction bases left unmatched: 0. CDR3: CASSGTVNTEAFF. The CDR3 DNA follows: TGTGCCAGCAGCGGGACAGTGAACACTGAAGCTTTCTTT.

The chain couples TRBV7-2 to TRBJ2-1; TRBD2 agrees at 10 bases. This CDR3 has 15 amino acids. V lost 4 bases and J lost 4; bases outside the gene matches: 4. Germline CDR1 is SGHTA and CDR2 is FQGNSA. CDR3 protein: CASSSRTSGYNEQFF. Written as DNA, the CDR3 is TGTGCCAGCAGCTCCCGGACTAGCGGATACAATGAGCAGTTCTTC. Full variable domain (remainder filled in from reference TRBV7-2 and TRBJ2-1): GAGVSQSPSNKVTEKGKDVELRCDPISGHTALYWYRQSLGQGLEFLIYFQGNSAPDKSGLPSDRFSAERTGGSVSTLTIQRTQQEDSAVYLCASSSRTSGYNEQFFGPGTRLTVL.

This clone was seen just once. The chain joins TRBV11-2 to TRBJ1-5; a possible D gene is TRBD1 (5 bases). Germline CDR1 reads SGHAT; CDR2 reads FQNNGV. CDR3 size: 13 residues. V was trimmed by 1 base and J by 5 bases, leaving 6 bases between them. The CDR3 DNA sequence: TGTGCCAGCAGCTTAGGGGGGGATCAGCCCCAGCATTTT. Its translation is CASSLGGDQPQHF.

The chain combines TRBV19 with TRBJ2-2; D is perhaps TRBD2 (6 bases). This CDR3 has 14 residues. Deletions cut 4 bases from V and 4 bases from J, with 10 bases between. Germline V gives CDR1 LNHDA, CDR2 SQIVND (reference sequence). The CDR3 bases are TGTGCCAGTAGTACGGGAGTTGGCACCGGGGAGCTGTTTTTT. Translation gives CASSTGVGTGELFF.

This clone came up once. The chain combines TRBV7-9 with TRBJ2-1; 11 nucleotides line up with TRBD2. Trimming cost V 5 bases and J 7 bases; bases outside gene matches: 7. Germline-derived CDR1 and CDR2 are SEHNR and FQNEAQ (reference sequence). The length of the CDR3 is 15 residues. CDR3 residues: CASSPPSGRRNEQFF. The DNA of the CDR3 is TGTGCCAGCAGCCCCCCTAGCGGGAGGAGGAATGAGCAGTTCTTC. Using reference TRBV7-9 and TRBJ2-1 for the parts outside the CDR3, the full variable domain is DTGVSQNPRHKITKRGQNVTFRCDPISEHNRLYWYRQTLGQGPEFLTYFQNEAQLEKSRLLSDRFSAERPKGSFSTLEIQRTEQGDSAMYLCASSPPSGRRNEQFFGPGTRLTVL.